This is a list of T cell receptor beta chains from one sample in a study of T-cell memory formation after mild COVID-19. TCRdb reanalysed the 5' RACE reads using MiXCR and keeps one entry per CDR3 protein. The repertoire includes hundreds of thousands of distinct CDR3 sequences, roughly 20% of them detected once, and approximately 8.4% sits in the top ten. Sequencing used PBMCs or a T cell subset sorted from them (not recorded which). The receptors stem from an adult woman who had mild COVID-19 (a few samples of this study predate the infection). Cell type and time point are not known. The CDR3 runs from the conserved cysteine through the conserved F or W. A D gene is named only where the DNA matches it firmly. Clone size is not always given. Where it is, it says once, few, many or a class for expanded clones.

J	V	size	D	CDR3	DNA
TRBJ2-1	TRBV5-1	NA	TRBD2	CASSLAGGARDEQFF	TGCGCCAGCAGCTTAGCGGGAGGGGCTAGGGATGAGCAGTTCTTC
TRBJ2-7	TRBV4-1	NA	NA	CASSQRAPGEQYF	TGCGCCAGCAGCCAACGGGCCCCTGGGGAGCAGTACTTC
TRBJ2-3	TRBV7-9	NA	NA	CASSPRTHSTDTQYF	TGTGCCAGCAGCCCCCGGACACATAGCACAGATACGCAGTATTTT
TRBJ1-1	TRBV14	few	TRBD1	CASSQGTRRDRDTEAFF	TGTGCCAGCAGCCAAGGTACCCGCCGGGACAGGGACACTGAAGCTTTCTTT
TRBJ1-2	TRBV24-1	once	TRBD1	CATSDRTGGVSDYTF	TGTGCCACCAGTGATAGGACAGGGGGCGTGAGTGACTACACCTTC
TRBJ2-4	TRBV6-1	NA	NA	CASSEEEWAKNIQYF	TGTGCCAGCAGTGAGGAGGAGTGGGCCAAAAACATTCAGTACTTC
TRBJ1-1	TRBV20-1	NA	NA	CSAREQHWGASEAFF	TGCAGTGCTAGAGAACAACATTGGGGAGCGTCTGAAGCTTTCTTT
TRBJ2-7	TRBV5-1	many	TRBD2	CASKPAGGAYEQYF	TGCGCCAGCAAACCAGCGGGGGGTGCCTACGAGCAGTACTTC
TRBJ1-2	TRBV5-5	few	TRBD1	CASSSFKTGIYGYTF	TGTGCCAGCAGCTCTTTCAAGACAGGGATCTATGGCTACACCTTC
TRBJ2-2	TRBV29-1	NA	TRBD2	CSVRATSGDFGELFF	TGCAGCGTTCGGGCGACTAGCGGGGACTTCGGGGAGCTGTTTTTT
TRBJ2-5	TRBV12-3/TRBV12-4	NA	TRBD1	CASSLWDSVIRETQYF	TGTGCCAGCAGTTTGTGGGACAGCGTAATCCGAGAGACCCAGTACTTC
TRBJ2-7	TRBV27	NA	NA	CASSFTGSLYEQYF	TGTGCCAGCAGTTTTACAGGATCTCTTTACGAGCAGTACTTC
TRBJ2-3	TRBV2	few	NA	CASSTGRKTDTQYF	TGTGCCAGCAGTACGGGACGAAAGACAGATACGCAGTATTTT
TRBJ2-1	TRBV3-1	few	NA	CASSQDKLGYNEQFF	TGTGCCAGCAGCCAAGATAAACTAGGCTACAATGAGCAGTTCTTC
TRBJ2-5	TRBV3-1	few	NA	CASSQGEERGAITIQETQYF	TGTGCCAGCAGCCAAGGTGAGGAGAGAGGGGCAATTACGATCCAAGAGACCCAGTACTTC
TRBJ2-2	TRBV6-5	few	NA	CASTRFEVGTGELFF	TGTGCCAGCACTAGATTTGAGGTCGGCACCGGGGAGCTGTTTTTT
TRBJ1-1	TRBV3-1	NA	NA	CASSQGGGDTEAFF	TGTGCCAGCAGCCAAGGGGGAGGGGACACTGAAGCTTTCTTT
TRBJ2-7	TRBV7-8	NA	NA	CASSLVGFPYEQYF	TGTGCCAGCAGCTTAGTAGGCTTTCCCTACGAGCAGTACTTC
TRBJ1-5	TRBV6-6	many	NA	CASSYSSNQPQHF	TGTGCCAGCAGTTACTCGAGCAATCAGCCCCAGCATTTT
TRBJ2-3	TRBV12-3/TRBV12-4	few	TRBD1	CASRRRQGTSTDTQYF	TGTGCCAGCAGGCGGAGACAGGGTACTAGCACAGATACGCAGTATTTT
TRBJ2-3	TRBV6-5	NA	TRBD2	CASSYGTSGQYF	TGTGCCAGCAGTTACGGGACTAGCGGGCAGTATTTT
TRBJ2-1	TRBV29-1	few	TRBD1	CSVDSRDRHYNEQFF	TGCAGCGTTGATTCGAGGGACAGGCACTACAATGAGCAGTTCTTC
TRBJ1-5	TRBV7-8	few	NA	CASSPLGVGNGNQPQHF	TGTGCCAGCAGCCCTTTAGGGGTAGGCAATGGCAATCAGCCCCAGCATTTT
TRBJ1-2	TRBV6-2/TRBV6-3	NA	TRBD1	CASRHLGDRNGYTF	TGTGCCAGCAGACACCTGGGGGACAGGAATGGCTACACCTTC
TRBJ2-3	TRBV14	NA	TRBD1	CASSQMGDSYTDTQYF	TGTGCCAGCAGCCAAATGGGGGACAGCTACACAGATACGCAGTATTTT
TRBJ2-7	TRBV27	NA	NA	CASSLWPPLGEQYF	TGTGCCAGCAGTTTATGGCCGCCTTTAGGGGAGCAGTACTTC
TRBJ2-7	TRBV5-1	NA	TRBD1	CASSPGTGDNEQYF	TGCGCCAGCAGCCCCGGGACAGGGGATAATGAGCAGTACTTC
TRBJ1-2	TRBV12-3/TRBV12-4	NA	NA	CASSRGVGITYGYTF	TGTGCCAGCAGCAGAGGGGTAGGCATAACCTATGGCTACACCTTC
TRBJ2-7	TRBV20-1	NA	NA	CSVQVGGIARSSYEQYF	TGCAGTGTCCAGGTGGGGGGAATAGCGAGAAGCTCCTACGAGCAGTACTTC
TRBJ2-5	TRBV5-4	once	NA	CASSLVPGEVETQYF	TGTGCCAGCAGCTTGGTCCCGGGGGAGGTCGAGACCCAGTACTTC
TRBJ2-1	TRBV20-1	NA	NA	CSARDLGLREQFF	TGCAGTGCTAGAGATCTGGGGCTGCGGGAGCAGTTCTTC
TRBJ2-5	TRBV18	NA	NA	CASSPGILKETQYF	TGTGCCAGCTCACCGGGCATCTTGAAAGAGACCCAGTACTTC
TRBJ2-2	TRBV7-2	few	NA	CASTVSRMELFF	TGTGCCAGCACGGTCTCACGGATGGAGCTGTTTTTT
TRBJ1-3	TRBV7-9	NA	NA	CASSSRALRNTIYF	TGTGCCAGCAGCTCCCGCGCGCTTAGAAACACCATATATTTT
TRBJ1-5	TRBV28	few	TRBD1	CASRQGFSQPQHF	TGTGCCAGCCGACAGGGGTTTAGTCAGCCCCAGCATTTT
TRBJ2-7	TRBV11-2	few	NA	CASSLVVRGTEQYF	TGTGCCAGCAGCTTAGTTGTCAGGGGAACGGAGCAGTACTTC
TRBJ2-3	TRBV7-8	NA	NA	CASSLAGARADTQYF	TGTGCCAGCAGCTTAGCGGGGGCTAGGGCAGATACGCAGTATTTT
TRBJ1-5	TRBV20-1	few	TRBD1	CSASGTGGQPQHF	TGCAGTGCTAGTGGGACAGGGGGTCAGCCCCAGCATTTT
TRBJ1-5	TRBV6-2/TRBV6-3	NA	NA	CASSYSVLGQPQHF	TGTGCCAGCAGTTACTCTGTCTTAGGTCAGCCCCAGCATTTT
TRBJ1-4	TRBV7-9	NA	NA	CASSLTASTNEKLFF	TGTGCCAGCAGCTTGACAGCCTCAACTAATGAAAAACTGTTTTTT